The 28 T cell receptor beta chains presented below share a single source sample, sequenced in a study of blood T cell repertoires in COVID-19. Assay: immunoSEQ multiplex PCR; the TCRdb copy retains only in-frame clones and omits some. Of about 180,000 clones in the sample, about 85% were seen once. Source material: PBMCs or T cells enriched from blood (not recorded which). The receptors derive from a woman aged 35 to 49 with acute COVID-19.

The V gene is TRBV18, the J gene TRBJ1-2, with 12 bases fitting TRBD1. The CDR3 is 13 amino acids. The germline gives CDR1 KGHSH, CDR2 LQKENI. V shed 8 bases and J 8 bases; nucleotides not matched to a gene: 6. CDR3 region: CASLEGQGAGYTF. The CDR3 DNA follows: TGTGCCAGCCTTGAGGGACAGGGGGCCGGCTACACCTTC.

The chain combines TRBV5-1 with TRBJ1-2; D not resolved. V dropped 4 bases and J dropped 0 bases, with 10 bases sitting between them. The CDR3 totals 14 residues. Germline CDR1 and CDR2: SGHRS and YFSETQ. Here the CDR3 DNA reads TGCGCCAGCAGCCCTGCGGCAACTAACTATGGCTACACCTTC. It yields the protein CASSPAATNYGYTF.

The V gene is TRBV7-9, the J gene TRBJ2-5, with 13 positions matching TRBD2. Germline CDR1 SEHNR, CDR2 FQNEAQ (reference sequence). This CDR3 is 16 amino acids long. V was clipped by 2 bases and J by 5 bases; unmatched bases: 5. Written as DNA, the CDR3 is TGTGCCAGCAGCTTAATCGGGACTAGCGGGATGGAGACCCAGTACTTC. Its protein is CASSLIGTSGMETQYF.

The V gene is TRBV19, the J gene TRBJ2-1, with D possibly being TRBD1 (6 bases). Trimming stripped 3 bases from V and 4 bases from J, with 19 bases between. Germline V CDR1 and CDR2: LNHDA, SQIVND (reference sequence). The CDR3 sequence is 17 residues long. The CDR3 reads CASSMSRGQRTYNEQFF. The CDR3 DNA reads TGTGCCAGTAGTATGAGCAGGGGCCAGCGGACATACAATGAGCAGTTCTTC.

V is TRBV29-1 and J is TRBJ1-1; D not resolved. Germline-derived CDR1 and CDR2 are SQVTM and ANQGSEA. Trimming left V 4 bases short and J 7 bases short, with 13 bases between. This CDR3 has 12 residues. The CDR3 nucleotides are TGCAGCGTTGGGCTTCGGAGGATTGAAGCTTTCTTT. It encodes CSVGLRRIEAFF. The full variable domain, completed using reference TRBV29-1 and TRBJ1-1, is SAVISQKPSRDICQRGTSLTIQCQVDSQVTMMFWYRQQPGQSLTLIATANQGSEATYESGFVIDKFPISRPNLTFSTLTVSNMSPEDSSIYLCSVGLRRIEAFFGQGTRLTVV.

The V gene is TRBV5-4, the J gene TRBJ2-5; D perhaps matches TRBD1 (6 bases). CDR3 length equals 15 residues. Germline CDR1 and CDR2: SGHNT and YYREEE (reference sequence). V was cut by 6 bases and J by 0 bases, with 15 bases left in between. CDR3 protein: CASTDRGSYQETQYF. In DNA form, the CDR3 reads TGTGCCAGCACGGACAGAGGATCGTACCAAGAGACCCAGTACTTC.

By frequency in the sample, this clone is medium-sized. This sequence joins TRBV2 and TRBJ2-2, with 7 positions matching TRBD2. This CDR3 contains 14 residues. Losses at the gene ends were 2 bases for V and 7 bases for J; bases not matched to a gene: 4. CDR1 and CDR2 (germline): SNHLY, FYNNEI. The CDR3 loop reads CASSERSGNGELFF. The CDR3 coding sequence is TGTGCCAGCAGTGAAAGGAGCGGGAACGGGGAGCTGTTTTTT.

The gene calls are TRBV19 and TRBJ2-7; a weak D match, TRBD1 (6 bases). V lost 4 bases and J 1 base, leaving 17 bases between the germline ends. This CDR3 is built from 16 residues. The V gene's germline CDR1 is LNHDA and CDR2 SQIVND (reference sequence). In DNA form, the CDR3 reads TGTGCCAGTAGTAATGCAGGGTCACAGGGATCCTACGAGCAGTACTTC. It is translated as CASSNAGSQGSYEQYF.

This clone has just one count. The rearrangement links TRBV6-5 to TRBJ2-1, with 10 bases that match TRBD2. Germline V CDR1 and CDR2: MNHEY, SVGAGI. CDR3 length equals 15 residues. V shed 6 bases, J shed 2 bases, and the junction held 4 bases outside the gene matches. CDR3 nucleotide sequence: TGTGCCAGCAGATGGACTAGCGGTACCTACAATGAGCAGTTCTTC. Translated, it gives CASRWTSGTYNEQFF.

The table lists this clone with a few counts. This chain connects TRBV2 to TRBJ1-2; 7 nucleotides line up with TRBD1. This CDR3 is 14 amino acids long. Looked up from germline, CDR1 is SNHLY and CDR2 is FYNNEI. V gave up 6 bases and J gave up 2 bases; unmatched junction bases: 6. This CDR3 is CASSGQATNYGYTF. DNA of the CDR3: TGTGCCAGCAGCGGACAGGCTACCAACTATGGCTACACCTTC.

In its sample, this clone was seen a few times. CDR3 protein: CASSDGGETQYF. The DNA of the CDR3 is TGTGCCAGCAGTGACGGAGGGGAGACCCAGTACTTC. The genes are TRBV2 and TRBJ2-5; TRBD2 might be the D (6 bases). Trimming took 3 bases from V and 5 from J, leaving 7 bases between them. CDR1 and CDR2 (germline): SNHLY, FYNNEI. The CDR3 sequence is 12 residues long.

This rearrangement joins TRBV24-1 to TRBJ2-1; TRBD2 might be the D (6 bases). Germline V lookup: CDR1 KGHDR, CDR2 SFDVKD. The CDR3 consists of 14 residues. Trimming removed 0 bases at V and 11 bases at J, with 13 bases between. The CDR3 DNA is TGTGCCACCAGTGATTTGGGACTACCCGCTAAGCAGTTCTTC. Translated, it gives CATSDLGLPAKQFF.

In nucleotides, the CDR3 is TGTGCCGTTAAGACCGGGACTCCTACTAACACCGGGGAGCTGTTTTTT. Residues: CAVKTGTPTNTGELFF. This sequence joins TRBV10-3 and TRBJ2-2, with a weak D call TRBD2 (6 bases). Trimming removed 11 bases from V and 2 bases from J, with 21 bases in between. Germline V gene data show CDR1 as ENHRY and CDR2 as SYGVKD. CDR3 size: 16 residues.

CDR3 bases: TGTGCCTCGACAGACCCCGGGGCCAACGTCCTGACTTTC. This encodes CASTDPGANVLTF. The J gene is TRBJ2-6, the V gene TRBV30; a weak D match, TRBD1 (5 bases). The CDR3 length is 13 residues. Germline V gene lookup returns CDR1 GTSNPN and CDR2 SVGIG (reference sequence). V lost 7 bases, J lost 4 bases, and 11 bases lay in between.

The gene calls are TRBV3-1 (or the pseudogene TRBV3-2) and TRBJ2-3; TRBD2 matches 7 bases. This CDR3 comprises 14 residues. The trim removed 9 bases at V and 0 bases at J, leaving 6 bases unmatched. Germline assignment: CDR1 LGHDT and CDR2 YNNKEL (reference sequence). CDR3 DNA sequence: TGTGCCAGTTCCGGGACTAAGAGCACAGATACGCAGTATTTT. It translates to CASSGTKSTDTQYF.

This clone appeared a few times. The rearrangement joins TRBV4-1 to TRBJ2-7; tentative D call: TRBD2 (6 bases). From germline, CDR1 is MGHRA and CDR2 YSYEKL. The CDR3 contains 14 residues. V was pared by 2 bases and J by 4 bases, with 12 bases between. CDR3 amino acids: CASSQLLASYEQYF. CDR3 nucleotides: TGCGCCAGCAGCCAACTCCTAGCGAGTTACGAGCAGTACTTC.

CDR3 amino acids: CASSPAGWTGSWNEQFF. In DNA form, the CDR3 reads TGTGCCAGCAGCCCTGCGGGTTGGACAGGGAGTTGGAATGAGCAGTTCTTC. This chain links TRBV13 with TRBJ2-1; 8 nucleotides agree with TRBD1. The CDR3 length is 17 residues. Trimming at V came to 5 bases and at J to 7 bases, leaving 16 bases not matched to a gene. Germline V gives CDR1 PRHDT, CDR2 FYEKMQ (reference sequence).

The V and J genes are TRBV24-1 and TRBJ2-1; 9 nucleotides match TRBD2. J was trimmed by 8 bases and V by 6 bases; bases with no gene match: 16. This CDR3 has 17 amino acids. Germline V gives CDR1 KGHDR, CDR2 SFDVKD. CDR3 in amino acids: CATSSPMREGGRDEQFF. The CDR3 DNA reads TGTGCCACCAGTTCCCCCATGCGGGAGGGCGGTCGTGATGAGCAGTTCTTC.

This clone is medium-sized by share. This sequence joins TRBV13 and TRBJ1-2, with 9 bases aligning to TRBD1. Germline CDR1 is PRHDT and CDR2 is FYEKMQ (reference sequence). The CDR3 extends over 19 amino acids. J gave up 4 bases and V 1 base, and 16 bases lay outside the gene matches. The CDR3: CASSLELYRDRDSLYGYTF. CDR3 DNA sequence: TGTGCCAGCAGCTTAGAGCTGTACCGGGACAGGGACTCCCTCTATGGCTACACCTTC.

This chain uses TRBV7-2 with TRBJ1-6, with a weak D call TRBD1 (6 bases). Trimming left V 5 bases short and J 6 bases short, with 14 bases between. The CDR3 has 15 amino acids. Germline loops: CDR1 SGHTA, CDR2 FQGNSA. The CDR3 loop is CASSALWGPNSPLHF. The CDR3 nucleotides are TGTGCCAGCAGCGCCCTTTGGGGGCCTAATTCACCCCTCCACTTT.

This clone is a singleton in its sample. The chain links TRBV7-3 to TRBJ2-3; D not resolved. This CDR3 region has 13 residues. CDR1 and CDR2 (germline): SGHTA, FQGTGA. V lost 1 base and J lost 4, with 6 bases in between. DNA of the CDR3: TGTGCCAGCAGCTTAATCGCGGCAGATACGCAGTATTTT. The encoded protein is CASSLIAADTQYF.

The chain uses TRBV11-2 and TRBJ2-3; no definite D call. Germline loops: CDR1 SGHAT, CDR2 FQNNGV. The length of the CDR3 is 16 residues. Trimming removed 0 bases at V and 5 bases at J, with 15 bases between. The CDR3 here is CASSLDPTDLRDTQYF. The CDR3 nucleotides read TGTGCCAGCAGCTTAGATCCCACTGATCTGCGAGATACGCAGTATTTT. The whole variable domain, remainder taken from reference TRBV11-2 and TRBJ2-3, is EAGVAQSPRYKIIEKRQSVAFWCNPISGHATLYWYQQILGQGPKLLIQFQNNGVVDDSQLPKDRFSAERLKGVDSTLKIQPAKLEDSAVYLCASSLDPTDLRDTQYFGPGTRLTVL.

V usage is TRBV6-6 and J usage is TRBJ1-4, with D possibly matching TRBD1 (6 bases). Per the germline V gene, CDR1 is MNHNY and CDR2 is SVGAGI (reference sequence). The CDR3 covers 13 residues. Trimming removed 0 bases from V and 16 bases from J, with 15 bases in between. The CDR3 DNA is TGTGCCAGCAGTTACTCGTCAGTCCAGGGGTGGTTTTTT. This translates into CASSYSSVQGWFF.

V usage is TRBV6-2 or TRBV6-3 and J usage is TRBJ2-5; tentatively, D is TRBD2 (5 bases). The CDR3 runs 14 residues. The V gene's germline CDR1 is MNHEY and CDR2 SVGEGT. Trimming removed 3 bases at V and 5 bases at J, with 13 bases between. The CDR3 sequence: CASSYMDFGETQYF. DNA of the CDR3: TGTGCCAGCAGTTATATGGACTTCGGGGAGACCCAGTACTTC.

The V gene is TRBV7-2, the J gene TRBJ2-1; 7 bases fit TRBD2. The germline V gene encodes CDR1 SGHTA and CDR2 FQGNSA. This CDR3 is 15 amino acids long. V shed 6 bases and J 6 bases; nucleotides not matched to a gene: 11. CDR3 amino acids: CASRGGDSQGNEQFF. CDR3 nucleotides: TGTGCCAGCAGGGGGGGGGACTCCCAAGGCAATGAGCAGTTCTTC.

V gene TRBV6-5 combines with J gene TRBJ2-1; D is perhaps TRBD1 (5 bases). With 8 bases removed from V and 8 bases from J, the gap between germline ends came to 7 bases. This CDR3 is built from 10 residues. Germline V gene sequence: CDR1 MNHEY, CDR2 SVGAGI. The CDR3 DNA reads TGTGCCAGCGGACAATATGAGCAGTTCTTC. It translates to CASGQYEQFF.

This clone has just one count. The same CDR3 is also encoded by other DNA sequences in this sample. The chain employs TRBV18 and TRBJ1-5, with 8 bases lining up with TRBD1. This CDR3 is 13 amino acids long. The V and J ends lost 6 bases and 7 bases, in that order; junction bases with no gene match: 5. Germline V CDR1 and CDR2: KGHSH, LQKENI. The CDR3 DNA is TGTGCCAGCTCTACCGACAGGGGCCAGCCCCAGCATTTT. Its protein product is CASSTDRGQPQHF.

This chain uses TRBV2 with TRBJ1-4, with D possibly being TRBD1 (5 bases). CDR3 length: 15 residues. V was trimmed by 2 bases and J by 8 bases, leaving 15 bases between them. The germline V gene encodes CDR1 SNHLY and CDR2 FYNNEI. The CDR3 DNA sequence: TGTGCCAGCAGTGAATTCGGGGAGGGGTTCGAAAAACTGTTTTTT. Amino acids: CASSEFGEGFEKLFF.